The following is a TCR beta chain sequence with its context. V lost 1 base to trimming and J lost 0 bases; unmatched junction nucleotides: 15. The CDR3 is 19 amino acids. The germline V gene encodes CDR1 SGHRS and CDR2 YFSETQ. This sample was taken from a study of blood T cell repertoires in COVID-19. For the study at large: In each case, the material was cDNA or gDNA derived from T cells, B-cell-depleted T cells, or PBMCs.

Using immunoSEQ multiplex PCR, the repertoire was profiled, and TCRdb retains in-frame clones only, with some absent. The sample consists of just under 80,000 clones, 84% of them appearing once. The chain recombines TRBV5-1 with TRBJ1-2; 7 nucleotides align to TRBD1. The receptor's source is a human donor in a cohort sampled during active COVID-19. The sequenced material came from peripheral blood. The CDR3 DNA is TGCGCCAGCAGCTTGTACTTTGGGGGACCAGGGACAGCTAACTATGGCTACACCTTC. Translating it yields CASSLYFGGPGTANYGYTF. The full variable domain, in which reference TRBV5-1 and TRBJ1-2 provide the parts outside the CDR3, is KAGVTQTPRYLIKTRGQQVTLSCSPISGHRSVSWYQQTPGQGLQFLFEYFSETQRNKGNFPGRFSGRQFSNSRSEMNVSTLELGDSALYLCASSLYFGGPGTANYGYTFGSGTRLTVV.